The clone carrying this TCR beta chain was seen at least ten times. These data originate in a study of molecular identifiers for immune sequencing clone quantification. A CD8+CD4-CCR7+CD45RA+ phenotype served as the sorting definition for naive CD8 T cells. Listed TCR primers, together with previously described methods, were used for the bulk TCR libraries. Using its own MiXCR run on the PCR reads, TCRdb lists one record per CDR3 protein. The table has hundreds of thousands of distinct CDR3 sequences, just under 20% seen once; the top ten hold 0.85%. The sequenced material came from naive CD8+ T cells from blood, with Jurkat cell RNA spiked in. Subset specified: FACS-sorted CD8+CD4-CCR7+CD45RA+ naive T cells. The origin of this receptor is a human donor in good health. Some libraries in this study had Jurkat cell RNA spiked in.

The CDR3 protein is CASSPRVNQPQHF. The CDR3 region has the DNA TGCGCCAGCAGCCCCAGGGTGAATCAGCCCCAGCATTTT. The gene calls are TRBV4-1 and TRBJ1-5; tentative D call: TRBD1 (5 bases). The CDR3 totals 13 residues. Trimming shortened V by 4 bases and J by 4 bases, and 8 bases separated the two germline ends. Germline V gene lookup returns CDR1 MGHRA and CDR2 YSYEKL.